A selection of T cell receptor beta chains follows, all from one sample in a study of a mutant IDH1 vaccine in newly diagnosed glioma. TCRdb's table, derived via immunoSEQ multiplex PCR, lists solely in-frame clones and lacks some. The sample records over 55,000 clones, around 80% being singletons. No antigen has been identified for these receptors. Sequenced material: PBMCs, taken from a glioma patient whose treatment included an IDH1 peptide vaccine. The receptors were gathered from a woman between 35 and 50 years old with glioma. Some clones in this sample may be carry-over from other donors' samples. Each CDR3 is given with its conserved first and last residue. A D gene is named only where the DNA matches it firmly. Size is omitted from some rows. Given values are once, few, many or a class for expanded clones.

size	J	V	D	CDR3	DNA
once	TRBJ2-7	TRBV18	TRBD2	CASSPSAGGPYEQYF	TGTGCCAGCTCACCGTCGGCGGGGGGGCCGTACGAGCAGTACTTC
NA	TRBJ1-5	TRBV7-2	TRBD1	CASSRQGGNQPQHF	TGTGCCAGCAGTCGACAGGGGGGGAATCAGCCCCAGCATTTT
NA	TRBJ2-2	TRBV6-6	NA	CASGFAVGNTGELFF	TGTGCCAGCGGTTTCGCGGTGGGGAACACCGGGGAGCTGTTTTTT
NA	TRBJ1-6	TRBV6-5	NA	CASGSPPSDSSPLHF	TGTGCCAGCGGATCCCCCCCCTCGGACAGCTCACCCCTCCACTTT
NA	TRBJ1-4	TRBV6-5	NA	CASTHRRGGEKLFF	TGTGCCAGCACCCACAGGAGGGGAGGCGAAAAACTGTTTTTT
once	TRBJ2-3	TRBV19	NA	CASSPAGYTDTQYF	TGTGCCAGTAGCCCCGCCGGGTACACAGATACGCAGTATTTT
NA	TRBJ2-3	TRBV5-1	TRBD2	CASQRGTSGVIDTQYF	TGCGCCAGCCAACGAGGGACTAGCGGGGTTATAGATACGCAGTATTTT
few	TRBJ1-1	TRBV9	NA	CASSPRWLNTEAFF	TGTGCCAGCAGCCCCCGGTGGTTGAACACTGAAGCTTTCTTT
NA	TRBJ2-7	TRBV7-8	NA	CASRLTGPYEQYF	TGTGCCAGCAGATTGACAGGACCATACGAGCAGTACTTC
NA	TRBJ2-6	TRBV5-4	NA	CASSPRRVQGGANVLTF	TGTGCCAGCAGCCCCCGACGGGTGCAGGGTGGGGCCAACGTCCTGACTTTC
once	TRBJ1-4	TRBV6-6	NA	CASSYHRPSEKLFF	TGTGCCAGCAGTTACCACCGGCCCTCTGAAAAACTGTTTTTT
NA	TRBJ2-3	TRBV7-2	TRBD1	CASSAQGATDTQYF	TGTGCCAGCAGCGCCCAGGGGGCGACGGATACGCAGTATTTT
NA	TRBJ1-1	TRBV5-4	TRBD1	CASSFSTGWGTEAFF	TGTGCCAGCAGCTTCTCGACAGGGTGGGGGACTGAAGCTTTCTTT
NA	TRBJ1-5	TRBV27	NA	CASSLGGSNQPQHF	TGTGCCAGCAGTTTGGGGGGGAGCAATCAGCCCCAGCATTTT
NA	TRBJ1-2	TRBV7-3	NA	CASSPLNRVGGGYTF	TGTGCCAGCAGTCCCCTCAATAGGGTTGGGGGTGGCTACACCTTC
NA	TRBJ1-2	TRBV6-5	NA	CASSQASVRCYTF	TGTGCCAGCAGCCAAGCGTCCGTTAGGTGCTACACCTTC
NA	TRBJ1-3	TRBV18	NA	CASSSDRTSGNTIYF	TGTGCCAGCTCATCCGACAGAACATCTGGAAACACCATATATTTT
few	TRBJ1-4	TRBV6-5	NA	CASKTDKYNEKLFF	TGTGCCAGCAAGACGGACAAGTACAATGAAAAACTGTTTTTT
NA	TRBJ1-1	TRBV7-6	NA	CASSFGANTEAFF	TGTGCCAGCAGCTTCGGGGCCAACACTGAAGCTTTCTTT
NA	TRBJ2-5	TRBV29-1	TRBD1	CSVEEQGETQYF	TGCAGCGTTGAAGAACAGGGGGAGACCCAGTACTTC
NA	TRBJ2-7	TRBV5-1	NA	CASSWGGRGYSYEQYF	TGCGCCAGCAGCTGGGGAGGCAGGGGGTACTCCTACGAGCAGTACTTC
NA	TRBJ2-2	TRBV9	TRBD1	CASSVLGQGINTGELFF	TGTGCCAGCAGCGTACTGGGACAGGGAATAAACACCGGGGAGCTGTTTTTT
NA	TRBJ1-1	TRBV7-9	NA	CASSSGVTEAFF	TGTGCCAGCAGCTCAGGGGTTACTGAAGCTTTCTTT
NA	TRBJ2-7	TRBV4-2	NA	CASSQAGLLNEQYF	TGTGCCAGCAGCCAGGCGGGACTCCTTAACGAGCAGTACTTC
few	TRBJ2-1	TRBV11-2	NA	CASSLVGGPYNEQFF	TGTGCCAGCAGCTTAGTCGGGGGGCCTTACAATGAGCAGTTCTTC
NA	TRBJ1-4	TRBV29-1	NA	CSVGDIGKLFF	TGCAGCGTTGGCGATATCGGAAAACTGTTTTTT
NA	TRBJ2-5	TRBV19	TRBD1	CASTSPGQGKTQYF	TGTGCCAGTACCTCCCCCGGACAGGGAAAGACCCAGTACTTC
NA	TRBJ1-5	TRBV30	NA	CAWSFGGGNQPQHF	TGTGCCTGGAGTTTCGGGGGTGGGAATCAGCCCCAGCATTTT
NA	TRBJ2-3	TRBV14	TRBD2	CASSQYRTSGGAEDTQYF	TGTGCCAGCAGCCAATACCGGACCAGCGGGGGGGCCGAAGATACGCAGTATTTT
NA	TRBJ1-2	TRBV6-1	TRBD1	CASSSGTGTYGYTF	TGTGCCAGCAGCTCTGGGACAGGGACTTATGGCTACACCTTC
NA	TRBJ2-7	TRBV6-1	NA	CASRLSSYEQYF	TGTGCCAGCAGGCTGAGTTCCTACGAGCAGTACTTC